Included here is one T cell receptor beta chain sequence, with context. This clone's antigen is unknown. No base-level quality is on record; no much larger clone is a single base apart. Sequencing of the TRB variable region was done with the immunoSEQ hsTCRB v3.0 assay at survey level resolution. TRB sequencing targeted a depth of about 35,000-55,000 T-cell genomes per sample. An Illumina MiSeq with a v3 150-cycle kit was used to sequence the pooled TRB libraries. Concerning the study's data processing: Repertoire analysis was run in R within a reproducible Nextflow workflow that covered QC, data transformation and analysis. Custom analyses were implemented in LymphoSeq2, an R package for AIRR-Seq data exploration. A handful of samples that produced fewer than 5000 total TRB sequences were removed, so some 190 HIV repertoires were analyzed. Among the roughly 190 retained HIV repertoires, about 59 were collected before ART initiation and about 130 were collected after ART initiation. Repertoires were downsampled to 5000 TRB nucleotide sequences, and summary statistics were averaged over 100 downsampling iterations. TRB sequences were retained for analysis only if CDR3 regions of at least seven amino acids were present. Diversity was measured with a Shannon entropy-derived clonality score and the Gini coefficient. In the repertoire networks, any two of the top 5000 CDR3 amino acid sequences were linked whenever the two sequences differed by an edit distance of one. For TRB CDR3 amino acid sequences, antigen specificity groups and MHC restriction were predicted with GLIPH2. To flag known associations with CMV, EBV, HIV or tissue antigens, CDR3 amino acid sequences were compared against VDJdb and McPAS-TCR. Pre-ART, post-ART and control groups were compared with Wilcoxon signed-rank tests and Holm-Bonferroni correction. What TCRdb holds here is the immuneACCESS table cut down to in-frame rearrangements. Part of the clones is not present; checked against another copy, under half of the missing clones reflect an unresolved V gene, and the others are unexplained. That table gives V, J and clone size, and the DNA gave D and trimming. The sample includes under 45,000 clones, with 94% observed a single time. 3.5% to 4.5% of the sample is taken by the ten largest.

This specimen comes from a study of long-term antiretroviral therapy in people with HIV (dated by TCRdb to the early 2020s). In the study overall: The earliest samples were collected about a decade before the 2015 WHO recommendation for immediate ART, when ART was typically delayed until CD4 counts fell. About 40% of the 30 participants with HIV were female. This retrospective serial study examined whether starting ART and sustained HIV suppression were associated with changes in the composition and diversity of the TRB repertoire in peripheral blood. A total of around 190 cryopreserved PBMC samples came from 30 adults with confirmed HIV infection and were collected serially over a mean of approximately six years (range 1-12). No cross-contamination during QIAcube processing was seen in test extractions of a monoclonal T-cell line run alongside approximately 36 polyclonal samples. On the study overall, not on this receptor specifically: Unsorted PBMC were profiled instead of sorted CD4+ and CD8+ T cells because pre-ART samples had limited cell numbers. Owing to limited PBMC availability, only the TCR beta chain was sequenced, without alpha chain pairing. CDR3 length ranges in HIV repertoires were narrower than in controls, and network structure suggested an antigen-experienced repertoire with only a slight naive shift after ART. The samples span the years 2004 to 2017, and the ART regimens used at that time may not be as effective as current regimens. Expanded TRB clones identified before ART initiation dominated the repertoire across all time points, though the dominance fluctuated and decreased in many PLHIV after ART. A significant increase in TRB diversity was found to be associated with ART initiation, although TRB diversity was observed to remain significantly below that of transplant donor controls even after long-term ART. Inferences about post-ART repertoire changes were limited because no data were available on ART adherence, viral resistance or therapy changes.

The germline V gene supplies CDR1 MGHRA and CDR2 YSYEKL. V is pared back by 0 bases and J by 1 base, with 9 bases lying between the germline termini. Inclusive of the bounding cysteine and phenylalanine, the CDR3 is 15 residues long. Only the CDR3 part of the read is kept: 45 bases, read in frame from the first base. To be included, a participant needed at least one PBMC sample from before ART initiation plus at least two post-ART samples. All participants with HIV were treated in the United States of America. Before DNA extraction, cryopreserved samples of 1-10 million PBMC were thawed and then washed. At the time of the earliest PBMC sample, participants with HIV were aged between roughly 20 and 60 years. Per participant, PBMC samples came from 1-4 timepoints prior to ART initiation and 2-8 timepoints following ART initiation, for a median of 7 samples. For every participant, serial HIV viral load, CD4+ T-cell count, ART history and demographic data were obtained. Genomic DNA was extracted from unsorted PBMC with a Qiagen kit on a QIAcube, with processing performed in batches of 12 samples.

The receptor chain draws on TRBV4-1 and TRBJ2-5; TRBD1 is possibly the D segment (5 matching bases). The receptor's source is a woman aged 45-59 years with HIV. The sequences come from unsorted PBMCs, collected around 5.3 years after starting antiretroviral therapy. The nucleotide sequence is TGCGCCAGCAGCCAAGAAGGCAGGGTCCAAGAGACCCAGTACTTC. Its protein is CASSQEGRVQETQYF.